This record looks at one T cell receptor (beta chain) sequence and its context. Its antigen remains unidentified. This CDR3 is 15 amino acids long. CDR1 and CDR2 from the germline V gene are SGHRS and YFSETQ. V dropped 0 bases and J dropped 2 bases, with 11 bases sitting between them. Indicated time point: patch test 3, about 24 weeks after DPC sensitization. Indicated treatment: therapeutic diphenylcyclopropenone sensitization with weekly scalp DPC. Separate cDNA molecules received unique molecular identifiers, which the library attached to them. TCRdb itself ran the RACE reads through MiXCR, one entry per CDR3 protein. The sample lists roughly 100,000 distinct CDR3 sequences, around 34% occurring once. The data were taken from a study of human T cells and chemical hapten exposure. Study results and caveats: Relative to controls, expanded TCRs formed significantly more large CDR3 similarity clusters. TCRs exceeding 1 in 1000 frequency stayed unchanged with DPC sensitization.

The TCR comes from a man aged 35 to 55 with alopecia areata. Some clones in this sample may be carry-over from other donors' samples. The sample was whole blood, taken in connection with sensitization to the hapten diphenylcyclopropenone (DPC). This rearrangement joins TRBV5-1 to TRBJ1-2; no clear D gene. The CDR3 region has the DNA TGCGCCAGCAGCTTGGGCCCCTCAAAGAACTATGGCTACACCTTC. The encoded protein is CASSLGPSKNYGYTF.